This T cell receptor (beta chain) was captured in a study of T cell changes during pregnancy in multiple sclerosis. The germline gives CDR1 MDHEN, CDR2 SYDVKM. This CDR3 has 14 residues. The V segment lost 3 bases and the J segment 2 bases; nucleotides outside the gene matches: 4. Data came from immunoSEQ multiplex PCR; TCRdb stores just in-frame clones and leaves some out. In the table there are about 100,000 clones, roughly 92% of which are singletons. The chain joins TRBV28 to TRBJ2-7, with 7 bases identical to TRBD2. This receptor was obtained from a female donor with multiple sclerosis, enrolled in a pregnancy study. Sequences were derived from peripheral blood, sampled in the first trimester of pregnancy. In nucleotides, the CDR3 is TGTGCCAGCAGTTTGGGGGAGGGCCCCTACGAGCAGTACTTC. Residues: CASSLGEGPYEQYF. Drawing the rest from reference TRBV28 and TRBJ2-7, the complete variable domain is DVKVTQSSRYLVKRTGEKVFLECVQDMDHENMFWYRQDPGLGLRLIYFSYDVKMKEKGDIPEGYSVSREKKERFSLILESASTNQTSMYLCASSLGEGPYEQYFGPGTRLTVT.